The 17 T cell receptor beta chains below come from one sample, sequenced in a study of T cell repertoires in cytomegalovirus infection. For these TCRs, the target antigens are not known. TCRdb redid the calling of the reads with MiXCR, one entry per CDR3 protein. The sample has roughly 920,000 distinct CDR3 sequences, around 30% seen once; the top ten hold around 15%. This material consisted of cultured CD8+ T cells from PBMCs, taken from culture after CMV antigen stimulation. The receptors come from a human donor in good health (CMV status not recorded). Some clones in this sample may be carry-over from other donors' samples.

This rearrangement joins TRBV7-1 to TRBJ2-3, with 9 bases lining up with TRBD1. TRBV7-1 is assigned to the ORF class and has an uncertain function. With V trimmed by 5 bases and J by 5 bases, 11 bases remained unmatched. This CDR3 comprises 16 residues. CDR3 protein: CASSPTIQGAKDTQYF. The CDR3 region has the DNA TGTGCCAGCAGCCCGACGATACAGGGGGCAAAAGATACGCAGTATTTT.

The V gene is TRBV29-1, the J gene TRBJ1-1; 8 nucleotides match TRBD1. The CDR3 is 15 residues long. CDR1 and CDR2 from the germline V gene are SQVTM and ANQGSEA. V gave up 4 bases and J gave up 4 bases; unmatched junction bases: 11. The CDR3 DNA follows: TGCAGCGTTGGGCGGACAGGGAGGGTAGCCACTGAAGCTTTCTTT. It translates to CSVGRTGRVATEAFF. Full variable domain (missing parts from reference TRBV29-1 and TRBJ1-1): SAVISQKPSRDICQRGTSLTIQCQVDSQVTMMFWYRQQPGQSLTLIATANQGSEATYESGFVIDKFPISRPNLTFSTLTVSNMSPEDSSIYLCSVGRTGRVATEAFFGQGTRLTVV.

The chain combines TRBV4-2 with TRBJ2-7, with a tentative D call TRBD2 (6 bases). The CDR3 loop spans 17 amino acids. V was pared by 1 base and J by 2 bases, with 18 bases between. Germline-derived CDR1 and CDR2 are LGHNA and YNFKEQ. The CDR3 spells CASSQVGGGGPPYEQYF. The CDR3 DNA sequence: TGTGCCAGCAGCCAAGTGGGGGGTGGCGGGCCGCCCTACGAGCAGTACTTC.

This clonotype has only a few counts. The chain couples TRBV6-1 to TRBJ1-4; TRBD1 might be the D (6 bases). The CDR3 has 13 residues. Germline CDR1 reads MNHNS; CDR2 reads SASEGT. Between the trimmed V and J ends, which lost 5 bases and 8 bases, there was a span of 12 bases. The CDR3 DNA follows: TGTGCCAGCAGTCCAGGGGCGGTAGAAAAACTGTTTTTT. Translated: CASSPGAVEKLFF.

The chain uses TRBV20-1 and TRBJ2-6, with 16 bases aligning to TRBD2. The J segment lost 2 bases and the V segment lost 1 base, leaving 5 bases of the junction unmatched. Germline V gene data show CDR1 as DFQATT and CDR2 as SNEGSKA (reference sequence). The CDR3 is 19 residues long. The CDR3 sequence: CSARGGTSGGATGANVLTF. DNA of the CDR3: TGCAGTGCTAGAGGCGGGACTAGCGGGGGGGCCACTGGGGCCAACGTCCTGACTTTC.

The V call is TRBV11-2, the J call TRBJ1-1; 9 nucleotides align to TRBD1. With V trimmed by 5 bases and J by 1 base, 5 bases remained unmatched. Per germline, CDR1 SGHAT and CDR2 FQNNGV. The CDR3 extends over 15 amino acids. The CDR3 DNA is TGTGCCAGCAGCCCCTGGACAGGGGAGAACACTGAAGCTTTCTTT. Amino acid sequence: CASSPWTGENTEAFF.

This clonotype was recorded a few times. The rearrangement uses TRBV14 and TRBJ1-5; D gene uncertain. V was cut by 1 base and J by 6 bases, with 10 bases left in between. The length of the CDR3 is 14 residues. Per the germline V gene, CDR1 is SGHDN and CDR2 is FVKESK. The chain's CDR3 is CASSQGPGGQPQHF. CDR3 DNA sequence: TGTGCCAGCAGCCAAGGCCCGGGCGGTCAGCCCCAGCATTTT. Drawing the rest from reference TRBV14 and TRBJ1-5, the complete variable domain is EAGVTQFPSHSVIEKGQTVTLRCDPISGHDNLYWYRRVMGKEIKFLLHFVKESKQDESGMPNNRFLAERTGGTYSTLKVQPAELEDSGVYFCASSQGPGGQPQHFGDGTRLSIL.

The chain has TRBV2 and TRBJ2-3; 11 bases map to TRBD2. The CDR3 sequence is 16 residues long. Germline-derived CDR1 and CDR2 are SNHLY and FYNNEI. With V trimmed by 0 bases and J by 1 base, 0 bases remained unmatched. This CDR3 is CASSEATSGGTDTQYF. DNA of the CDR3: TGTGCCAGCAGTGAAGCGACTAGCGGGGGCACAGATACGCAGTATTTT.

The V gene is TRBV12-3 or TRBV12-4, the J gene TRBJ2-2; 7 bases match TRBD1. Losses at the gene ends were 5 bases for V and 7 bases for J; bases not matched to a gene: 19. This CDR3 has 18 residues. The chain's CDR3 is CASSPPEVPTGDFGELFF. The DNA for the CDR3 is TGTGCCAGCAGTCCCCCAGAGGTTCCTACAGGGGATTTCGGGGAGCTGTTTTTT.

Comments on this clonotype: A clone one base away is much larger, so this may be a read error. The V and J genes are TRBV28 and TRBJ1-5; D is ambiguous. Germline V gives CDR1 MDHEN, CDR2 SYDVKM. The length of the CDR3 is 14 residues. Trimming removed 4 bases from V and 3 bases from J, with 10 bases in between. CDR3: CASSSDINNQPQHF. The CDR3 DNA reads TGTGCCAGCAGTTCCGACATTAACAATCAGCCCCAGCATTTT.

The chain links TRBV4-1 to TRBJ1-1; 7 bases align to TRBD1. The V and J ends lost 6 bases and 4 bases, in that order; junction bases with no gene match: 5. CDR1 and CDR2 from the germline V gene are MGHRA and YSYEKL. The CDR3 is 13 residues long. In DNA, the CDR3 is TGCGCCAGCAGAAGGGGGCTCGGCACTGAAGCTTTCTTT. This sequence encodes CASRRGLGTEAFF.

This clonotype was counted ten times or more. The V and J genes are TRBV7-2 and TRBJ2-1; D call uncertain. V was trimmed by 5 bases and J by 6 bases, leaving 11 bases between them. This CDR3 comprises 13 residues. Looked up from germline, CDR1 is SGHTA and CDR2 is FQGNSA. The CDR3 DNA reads TGTGCCAGCAGCCCTCGGACGGGCAATGAGCAGTTCTTC. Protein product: CASSPRTGNEQFF.

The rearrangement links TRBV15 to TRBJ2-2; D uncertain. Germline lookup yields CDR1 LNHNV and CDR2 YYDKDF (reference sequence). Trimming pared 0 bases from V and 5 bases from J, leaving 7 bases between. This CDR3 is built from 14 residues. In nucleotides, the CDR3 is TGTGCCACCAGCAGAGATGTGGGGACCGGGGAGCTGTTTTTT. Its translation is CATSRDVGTGELFF.

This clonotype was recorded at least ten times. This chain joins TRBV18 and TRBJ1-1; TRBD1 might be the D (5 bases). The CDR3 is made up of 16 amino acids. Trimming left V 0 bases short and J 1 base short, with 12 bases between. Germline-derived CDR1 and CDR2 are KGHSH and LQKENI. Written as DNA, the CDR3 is TGTGCCAGCTCACCACCGATTAAAAGGGGGAACACTGAAGCTTTCTTT. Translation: CASSPPIKRGNTEAFF.

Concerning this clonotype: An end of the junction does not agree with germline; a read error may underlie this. The CDR3 reads CASSLTKVLNTEALF. Written as DNA, the CDR3 is TGTGCCAGCAGTCTCACTAAGGTCCTGAACACTGAAGCTTTGTTT. V usage is TRBV6-6 and J usage is TRBJ1-1; D gene unclear. CDR1 and CDR2 (germline): MNHNY, SVGAGI (reference sequence). The CDR3 consists of 15 residues.

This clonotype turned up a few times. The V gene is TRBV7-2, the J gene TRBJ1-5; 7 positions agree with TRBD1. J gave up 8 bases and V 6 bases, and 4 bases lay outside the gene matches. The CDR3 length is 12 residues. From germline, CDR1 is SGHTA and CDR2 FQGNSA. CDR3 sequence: CASSSGGEPQHF. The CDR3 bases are TGTGCCAGCAGTTCAGGGGGGGAGCCCCAGCATTTT.

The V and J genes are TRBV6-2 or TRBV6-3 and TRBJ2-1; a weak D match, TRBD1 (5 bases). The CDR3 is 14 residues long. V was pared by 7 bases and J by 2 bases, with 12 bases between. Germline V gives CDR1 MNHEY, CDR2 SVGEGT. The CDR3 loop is CASTSTVTYNEQFF. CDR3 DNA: TGTGCCAGCACGTCGACAGTCACCTACAATGAGCAGTTCTTC.